These T cell receptor beta chains were read from a single sample in a study of blood T cells in healthy people across ages. Each CDR3 protein is one row after TCRdb ran MiXCR on the 5' RACE reads. This sample has about 720,000 distinct CDR3 sequences, with about 20% found just once. Sequenced material: blood. All receptors derive from a man aged 65-85 years in good health. The CDR3 runs from the conserved cysteine through the conserved F or W. Fields, in order: V gene, D gene, J gene, CDR3 length, CDR3 protein. D genes are given only for firm matches.

v_gene: TRBV11-2; d_gene: TRBD1; j_gene: -; len: 16; CDR3aa: CASSFDPWTGDNEQFF
v_gene: TRBV6-7; d_gene: TRBD1; j_gene: TRBJ1-1; len: 15; CDR3aa: CASSDRGGVSTEAFF
v_gene: TRBV20-1; d_gene: -; j_gene: TRBJ1-3; len: 14; CDR3aa: CSATGAGGVNTIYF
v_gene: TRBV4-3; d_gene: -; j_gene: TRBJ2-3; len: 15; CDR3aa: CASSQQKQGTDTQYF
v_gene: TRBV2; d_gene: -; j_gene: TRBJ2-3; len: 13; CDR3aa: CASSPIRGDTQYF
v_gene: TRBV20-1; d_gene: -; j_gene: TRBJ1-2; len: 14; CDR3aa: CSAGPSGTGYGYTF
v_gene: TRBV12-3/TRBV12-4; d_gene: TRBD1; j_gene: TRBJ1-3; len: 15; CDR3aa: CASRPTGTSGNTIYF
v_gene: TRBV29-1; d_gene: -; j_gene: TRBJ1-1; len: 11; CDR3aa: CSVGIGGEAFF
v_gene: TRBV9; d_gene: -; j_gene: TRBJ2-3; len: 14; CDR3aa: CASSGRAVTDTQYF
v_gene: TRBV6-7; d_gene: TRBD1; j_gene: TRBJ1-4; len: 17; CDR3aa: CASSYPVDRGTNEKLFF
v_gene: TRBV20-1; d_gene: -; j_gene: TRBJ2-5; len: 14; CDR3aa: CSAPLRVFQETQYF
v_gene: TRBV28; d_gene: TRBD1; j_gene: TRBJ2-3; len: 15; CDR3aa: CASSSPGQGADTQYF
v_gene: TRBV7-8; d_gene: TRBD2; j_gene: -; len: 15; CDR3aa: CASSFSSGGPYEQYF
v_gene: TRBV11-2; d_gene: -; j_gene: TRBJ2-2; len: 17; CDR3aa: CASSSPGRTANTGELFF
v_gene: TRBV18; d_gene: TRBD1; j_gene: TRBJ2-7; len: 13; CDR3aa: CASSRGQGDEQYF
v_gene: TRBV12-3/TRBV12-4; d_gene: -; j_gene: TRBJ2-5; len: 15; CDR3aa: CASTQSLVGSGAQYF
v_gene: TRBV7-2; d_gene: -; j_gene: TRBJ2-6; len: 14; CDR3aa: CASKRPYGANVLTF
v_gene: TRBV5-1; d_gene: TRBD1; j_gene: TRBJ1-6; len: 17; CDR3aa: CASSLSGTGNGNSPLHF
v_gene: TRBV29-1; d_gene: -; j_gene: TRBJ1-2; len: 12; CDR3aa: CSAESAGEGYTF
v_gene: TRBV6-6; d_gene: -; j_gene: TRBJ2-5; len: 13; CDR3aa: CASSYGDSGTQYF
v_gene: TRBV7-9; d_gene: TRBD2; j_gene: TRBJ2-5; len: 17; CDR3aa: CASSLASGRLYQETQYF
v_gene: TRBV20-1; d_gene: -; j_gene: TRBJ1-6; len: 13; CDR3aa: CSAANSGDSPLHF
v_gene: TRBV18; d_gene: -; j_gene: -; len: 14; CDR3aa: CASSPIGAQETQYF
v_gene: TRBV7-9; d_gene: -; j_gene: -; len: 15; CDR3aa: CASSPGLGSGNEQFF